These 3 T cell receptor beta chains came from one sample sequenced in a study of cytomegalovirus exposure and HLA in healthy donors. The PCR made use of 60 Vbeta and 13 Jbeta primers. Some clones are missing from TCRdb's copy, which holds only in-frame ones; the method was immunoSEQ multiplex PCR. The sample includes 180,000 or so clones, roughly 80% of them seen just once. The specimen was PBMCs. The receptors shown here come from a girl between 10 and 17 years old in good health and CMV-seropositive.

This clone was counted only a few times. The V and J genes are TRBV14 and TRBJ2-7, with TRBD1 identical over 7 bases. This CDR3 has 15 amino acids. Germline CDR1 and CDR2: SGHDN and FVKESK. V shed 2 bases and J 3 bases; nucleotides not matched to a gene: 7. The CDR3 loop reads CASSQSGGLFYEQYF. Here the CDR3 DNA reads TGTGCCAGCAGCCAATCAGGGGGTTTATTCTACGAGCAGTACTTC.

The rearrangement uses TRBV29-1 and TRBJ2-1; 10 bases map to TRBD2. The CDR3 consists of 15 residues. Germline trimming cut 5 bases from V and 9 bases from J; bases unmatched to any gene: 13. Per germline, CDR1 SQVTM and CDR2 ANQGSEA. The CDR3 sequence is CSVTGTSVIGGEQFF. The CDR3 region has the DNA TGCAGCGTTACCGGGACTAGCGTCATAGGGGGTGAGCAGTTCTTC.

This chain joins TRBV6-1 and TRBJ2-2; 12 bases map to TRBD1. Germline V gene lookup returns CDR1 MNHNS and CDR2 SASEGT. V trimming: 7 bases; J trimming: 6 bases; junction bases outside the gene matches: 6. This CDR3 spans 15 amino acids. CDR3 in amino acids: CASIGRDRGPGELFF. The CDR3, as DNA: TGTGCCAGCATAGGCCGGGACAGGGGGCCCGGGGAGCTGTTTTTT.